This TCR beta chain comes out of a study of OX40 agonist ivuxolimab in advanced cancers. At the level of the study: Dosing consisted of intravenous ivuxolimab at 0.01 to 10 mg/kg every 2 weeks. One hepatocellular carcinoma and a couple of cutaneous melanoma patients partially responded. Study observations and caveats: Compared with CD4+, CD8+ T cells on average had more expanded clones.

Germline V gene data show CDR1 as MNHNS and CDR2 as SASEGT. The CDR3 has 15 residues. V lost 4 bases to trimming and J lost 5 bases, with 14 bases between them. Profiling relied on immunoSEQ multiplex PCR, and the TCRdb table lists in-frame clones only, not all of them. The sample has fewer than 95,000 clones; roughly 90% are singletons. Concerning this clone itself: Its antigen is currently unknown.

This clonotype was obtained from an adult with an advanced solid tumor such as melanoma, head and neck, liver or kidney cancer. The chain uses TRBV6-1 and TRBJ1-4; no clear D. The sample in question was CD4+ or CD8+ T cells sorted from blood, obtained in a trial of the OX40 agonist ivuxolimab. Here the CDR3 DNA reads TGTGCCAGCAGTGCGGGTCGGCAGCCAAATGAAAAACTGTTTTTT. Translated: CASSAGRQPNEKLFF.